This TCR beta chain was retrieved from a study of T cells after yellow fever vaccination. TCRdb re-derived calls from the 5' RACE reads in MiXCR, one entry per CDR3 protein. The data hold about 300,000 distinct CDR3 sequences, with about 10% observed a single time. Trimming shortened V by 3 bases and J by 0 bases, and 10 bases separated the two germline ends. Germline loops: CDR1 SGHRS, CDR2 YFSETQ. The CDR3 length is 14 residues. This receptor was obtained from a man in his late teens or twenties who received the YFV17D yellow fever vaccine. The chain joins TRBV5-1 to TRBJ2-7; no reliable D call. Sequenced material: CD4+ T cells sorted from PBMCs, taken 5 days after the yellow fever booster vaccination. CDR3 nucleotide sequence: TGCGCCAGCAGCTCGCACTACGACTCCTACGAGCAGTACTTC. As protein: CASSSHYDSYEQYF.